This TCR beta chain was sequenced in a study of shared clonotypes between healthy human individuals. Overall study: The study used three CD4 naive, three CD4 memory, two CD8 naive and one CD8 memory plate per donor.

The protocol was immunoSEQ multiplex PCR, while the TCRdb copy is restricted to in-frame clones and leaves out a portion. The table includes about 2,500,000 clones, around nine tenths detected once. Per germline, CDR1 SGHAT and CDR2 FQNNGV. This CDR3 is built from 15 residues. V lost 1 base and J 6 bases, leaving 12 bases between the germline ends. With respect to this clone: Its antigen is not identified.

Every contributor of samples was a Caucasian grown-up residing in Nashville, Tennessee. Points from the study as a whole: The study found roughly 5% of naive CD4 clonotypes shared across several donors.

The origin of this receptor is a man aged 18 to 30 in good health. Sequenced material: naive CD4+ T cells sorted from blood. As to subset: CD45RA+ positively selected. J is TRBJ2-2 and V is TRBV11-2; no definite D call. The CDR3 loop is CASSLAQIRAGELFF. CDR3 bases: TGTGCCAGCAGCTTAGCACAGATAAGGGCCGGGGAGCTGTTTTTT.